This T cell receptor beta chain was sequenced in a study of CD8 T cells in ankylosing spondylitis (dated by TCRdb to 2015 to 2018). Describing the broader study: T cell receptor beta repertoires were profiled in healthy donors and ankylosing spondylitis patients so that disease-linked TCR variants could be found. The full study cohort comprised 25 or so ankylosing spondylitis patients and approximately 100 healthy donors. Peripheral blood was sampled, and synovial fluid was additionally collected from ankylosing spondylitis patients. Results the study describes overall, beyond this receptor: The disease-linked clones were reported to be significantly enriched in matched synovial fluid samples from ankylosing spondylitis patients. A TCR beta motif of eight highly homologous amino acid variants appeared characteristic of blood from ankylosing spondylitis patients. The disease-linked clones had a CD8+ phenotype and were found at relatively low frequencies in peripheral blood. Some TCR beta motif variants had previously been reported in synovial fluid and blood of reactive arthritis patients, which suggested common disease-initiation mechanisms.

TCRdb shows the sequencer as Illumina HiSeq 2500. TCR beta libraries were prepared by quantitative 5'-RACE with molecular barcodes. The authors processed their data as follows. A new computational method based on a probabilistic model of VDJ rearrangement was used to identify disease-linked TCR variants. TCRdb ran its own pipeline on the public reads, namely fastp trimming at Q25 and MiXCR clone calling, and kept in-frame beta chains. Each CDR3 protein gets just one entry, which takes the most common genes and DNA from the rows behind it. The V and J calls and clone size are TCRdb's, not the authors'. This sample is represented by some 250,000 distinct CDR3 sequences; more than 20% of them were singletons. Of the sample, about 0.6% falls within the top ten clones. In its sample, this clonotype was seen a few times. Its antigen is unknown. No qualities accompany the bases; no much larger clone lies one base away.

The CDR3 covers 13 residues, taking in both the cysteine and the phenylalanine. The only DNA kept is the CDR3, 39 bases in frame from the first base. The CDR1 and CDR2 encoded by the germline V gene (reference sequence) are MNHNY and SVGAGI. The trim is 7 bases for V and 6 bases for J, with a gap of 15 bases between the germline ends. Material for sequencing was blood, either unsorted or a sorted T cell fraction (not recorded which). This TCR came from a male donor with ankylosing spondylitis or in good health (not recorded which). This receptor chain uses TRBV6-6 and TRBJ1-2; TRBD1 could be the D gene, as 6 bases match. This receptor has the CDR3 CASTRVNRDGYTF. The DNA sequence follows: TGTGCCAGCACAAGGGTGAACAGGGATGGCTACACCTTC.